The 18 T cell receptor beta chains below were found in one sample sequenced in a study of molecular identifiers for immune sequencing clone quantification (dated by TCRdb to the late 2010s). Receptor libraries were prepared by PCR. Instrument used: Illumina HiSeq 4000. TCRdb reprocessing: public reads trimmed at Q25 with fastp, clones called with MiXCR, in-frame beta chains kept. CDR3 protein sequences are deduplicated, and each keeps its most common genes and DNA. The sample table shows about 70,000 distinct CDR3 sequences, and approximately 18% are seen once. Approximately 1.5% of the sample is taken by the ten largest. What was sequenced was naive CD8+ T cells from blood, with Jurkat cell RNA spiked in. The cell subset or site label corresponds to: FACS-sorted CD8+CD4-CCR7+CD45RA+ naive T cells. These TCRs come from a human donor in good health. Some libraries in this study had Jurkat cell RNA spiked in.

This clonotype has at least ten counts. The rearrangement uses TRBV28 and TRBJ1-5; 8 bases agree with TRBD1. The CDR3 is 18 amino acids. The germline CDR1 and CDR2 sequences are MDHEN and SYDVKM. With V trimmed by 5 bases and J by 4 bases, 16 bases remained unmatched. The chain's CDR3 is CASSPLPSGTGSNQPQHF. The CDR3 bases are TGTGCCAGCAGTCCGCTACCCTCCGGGACAGGCTCTAATCAGCCCCAGCATTTT.

This clonotype was recorded a few times. The rearrangement links TRBV12-3 or TRBV12-4 to TRBJ2-1; 10 nucleotides agree with TRBD1. CDR3 length equals 15 residues. Unmatched junction bases numbered 9, after V lost 5 bases and J lost 8 bases. CDR3 bases: TGTGCCAGCAGTCTCCCGGGACAGGGGATCTATGAGCAGTTCTTC. It yields the protein CASSLPGQGIYEQFF.

This clonotype was counted at least ten times. This chain links TRBV20-1 with TRBJ2-1; D ambiguous. Trimming removed 0 bases from V and 10 bases from J, with 10 bases in between. This CDR3 has 12 amino acids. In germline, CDR1 is DFQATT, CDR2 SNEGSKA (reference sequence). The CDR3 DNA reads TGCAGTGCTAGAGATTCTGGCTGGGAGCAGTTCTTC. Its translation: CSARDSGWEQFF.

This clonotype was seen ten or more times. The CDR3 protein is CASSYSMLNGPADTQYF. Written as DNA, the CDR3 is TGTGCCAGCAGTTACAGTATGCTTAATGGGCCCGCAGATACGCAGTATTTT. The V gene is TRBV6-6, the J gene TRBJ2-3, with no clear D. Germline V lookup: CDR1 MNHNY, CDR2 SVGAGI (reference sequence). The CDR3 is 17 residues long. Trimming shortened V by 2 bases and J by 4 bases, and 19 bases separated the two germline ends.

The chain employs TRBV27 and TRBJ1-5; possible D gene TRBD1, 6 bases. Germline V gene sequence: CDR1 MNHEY, CDR2 SMNVEV (reference sequence). V lost 1 base and J lost 6, with 16 bases in between. The CDR3 has 16 amino acids. CDR3 loop: CASSLFGGRWGQPQHF. The CDR3 region has the DNA TGTGCCAGCAGTTTATTTGGGGGGCGGTGGGGTCAGCCCCAGCATTTT.

This clonotype was counted ten times or more. The chain recombines TRBV27 with TRBJ2-7; 11 positions agree with TRBD2. The J segment lost 1 base and the V segment lost 5 bases, leaving 4 bases of the junction unmatched. CDR3 size: 15 residues. The germline gives CDR1 MNHEY, CDR2 SMNVEV (reference sequence). CDR3 bases: TGTGCCAGCAGTGTAGCGGGAGGGGGGTCCTACGAGCAGTACTTC. This gives the protein CASSVAGGGSYEQYF.

V and J are TRBV2 and TRBJ2-1, with 8 bases that match TRBD1. With V trimmed by 9 bases and J by 2 bases, 9 bases remained unmatched. Germline CDR1 and CDR2: SNHLY and FYNNEI. This CDR3 contains 15 residues. In DNA form, the CDR3 reads TGTGCCAGAACCTCAGAACAGGGGGCCTACAATGAGCAGTTCTTC. Translation gives CARTSEQGAYNEQFF.

This clonotype was seen repeatedly, ten times or more. The V gene is TRBV7-9, the J gene TRBJ2-1, with D hard to call. Germline V gene lookup returns CDR1 SEHNR and CDR2 FQNEAQ (reference sequence). The CDR3 runs to 16 residues. V lost 5 bases, J lost 2 bases, and 16 bases lay in between. The CDR3 DNA sequence: TGTGCCAGCAGCCCAATAACCGACCGTGCCTACAATGAGCAGTTCTTC. Translated: CASSPITDRAYNEQFF.

This clonotype was detected ten times or more. V usage is TRBV13 and J usage is TRBJ2-7; TRBD1 might be the D (7 bases). The CDR3 loop spans 17 amino acids. Trimming removed 3 bases at V and 3 bases at J, with 21 bases between. Germline lookup yields CDR1 PRHDT and CDR2 FYEKMQ (reference sequence). CDR3 sequence (DNA): TGTGCCAGCAGCTTTCTTCCCGGAGGACAGGAGGGCTACGAGCAGTACTTC. It codes for CASSFLPGGQEGYEQYF.

This clonotype was counted at least ten times. J is TRBJ2-3 and V is TRBV7-3; TRBD2 agrees at 11 bases. Germline CDR1 and CDR2: SGHTA and FQGTGA. Trimming took 4 bases from V and 6 from J; bases not matched to a gene: 3. This CDR3 contains 14 residues. The CDR3 region has the DNA TGTGCCAGCAGCTCAGGGACTAGCGGCGATACGCAGTATTTT. It translates to CASSSGTSGDTQYF.

Ten or more counts support this clonotype. The chain combines TRBV6-5 with TRBJ2-7; D gene unclear. The V gene lost 8 bases and the J gene lost 8 bases, with 22 bases spanning the gap. Germline CDR1 reads MNHEY; CDR2 reads SVGAGI. The CDR3 contains 14 residues. CDR3 coding DNA: TGTGCCAGCGAGTTAAAGGTCCCAAAATTGAAGCAGTACTTC. Its translation is CASELKVPKLKQYF.

As for this clonotype: A much larger clone lies one base from this, so it may be a read error. The chain combines TRBV28 with TRBJ1-2, with 7 positions matching TRBD1. CDR3 size: 17 residues. Germline V lookup: CDR1 MDHEN, CDR2 SYDVKM. V shed 5 bases, J shed 7 bases, and the junction held 19 bases outside the gene matches. The CDR3 here is CASSTETETGRNIGYTF. Here the CDR3 DNA reads TGTGCCAGCAGTACCGAGACAGAGACAGGGAGGAATATTGGCTACACCTTC.

This clonotype was recorded a few times. This may come from a read error, since a much larger clone is one base off. The CDR3 DNA sequence: TGTGCCAGCACGGGACTAGCAGGTACGCAGTATTTT. Translating gives CASTGLAGTQYF. The V and J genes are TRBV2 and TRBJ2-3; 9 bases fit TRBD2. This CDR3 has 12 residues. Germline CDR1 is SNHLY and CDR2 is FYNNEI. J lost 8 bases, V lost 7 bases, and 4 bases had no gene match.

This clonotype was picked up one time. A read error is possible here, since a much larger clone lies one base away. J is TRBJ2-3 and V is TRBV20-1, with TRBD2 matching 10 bases. V shed 5 bases, J shed 0 bases, and the junction held 11 bases outside the gene matches. This CDR3 contains 17 residues. CDR1 is DFQATT, CDR2 SNEGSKA, per germline (reference sequence). CDR3 residues: CSASSGLARESTDTQYF. CDR3 nucleotides: TGCAGTGCTTCCTCGGGACTAGCGAGAGAAAGCACAGATACGCAGTATTTT.

There are many counts of this clonotype. The CDR3 reads CASSLTGTGYEQYF. As DNA, the CDR3 is TGTGCCAGCAGTTTAACGGGTACGGGCTACGAGCAGTACTTC. The chain recombines TRBV27 with TRBJ2-7; D is ambiguous. Germline V gene sequence: CDR1 MNHEY, CDR2 SMNVEV (reference sequence). The CDR3 totals 14 residues. The ends were cut back, 2 bases at V and 3 bases at J, with 11 bases in the middle.

This clonotype was seen once. The V and J genes are TRBV15 and TRBJ2-7; 8 bases match TRBD1. CDR1 and CDR2 (germline): LNHNV, YYDKDF (reference sequence). J lost 5 bases, V lost 0 bases, and 9 bases had no gene match. This CDR3 is built from 16 residues. The CDR3 here is CATSRERSGGYNEQYF. CDR3 bases: TGTGCCACCAGCAGAGAGCGGTCAGGGGGCTATAACGAGCAGTACTTC. Supplemented by reference TRBV15 and TRBJ2-7, the full variable domain reads DAMVIQNPRYQVTQFGKPVTLSCSQTLNHNVMYWYQQKSSQAPKLLFHYYDKDFNNEADTPDNFQSRRPNTSFCFLDIRSPGLGDTAMYLCATSRERSGGYNEQYFGPGTRLTVT.

This clonotype was counted a few times. The rearrangement joins TRBV5-4 to TRBJ2-2, with 7 bases aligning to TRBD2. There are 16 residues in the CDR3. The V segment lost 0 bases and the J segment 5 bases; nucleotides outside the gene matches: 7. Germline lookup yields CDR1 SGHNT and CDR2 YYREEE (reference sequence). The CDR3 bases are TGTGCCAGCAGCTTGGAAGAGGGACTACTAACCGGGGAGCTGTTTTTT. Protein: CASSLEEGLLTGELFF.

This clonotype was picked up a small number of times. This chain uses TRBV27 with TRBJ2-3, with D hard to call. From germline, CDR1 is MNHEY and CDR2 SMNVEV (reference sequence). This CDR3 comprises 14 residues. V lost 7 bases to trimming and J lost 4 bases, with 15 bases between them. DNA for the CDR3: TGTGCCAGCACCACATCCCCGTGGGCAGATACGCAGTATTTT. This encodes CASTTSPWADTQYF.